This TCR beta chain was sequenced for a study of blood T cell repertoires in COVID-19. Overall study context: Samples came from the United States, Italy and Spain, spanning acute and convalescent COVID-19.

Authors' data handling: Estimation of nucleated cell counts relied on the amplification of reference gene primers. This table comes from immunoSEQ multiplex PCR, and its TCRdb copy is limited to in-frame clones, with some not included. The D gene and trimming were derived from the DNA, and the V and J assignments and clone size from that table. This table holds some 150,000 clones, around 80% found once. This CDR3 is built from 17 residues. Germline loops: CDR1 SGHNT, CDR2 YYREEE (reference sequence). The V end lost 4 bases, the J end lost 2 bases, and 19 bases lay between the germline ends. The clonotype was recovered from a woman aged 45-65 years with acute or convalescent COVID-19. Sequencing was carried out using peripheral blood. This rearrangement joins TRBV5-4 to TRBJ1-5; D perhaps matches TRBD1 (5 bases). The CDR3 nucleotides are TGTGCCAGCAGCCGGGCTGTGGGGGGATGGGGCAATCAGCCCCAGCATTTT. Its translation: CASSRAVGGWGNQPQHF.